A selection of T cell receptor beta chains follows, all from one sample in a study of blood T cell repertoires in COVID-19. Libraries were prepared by immunoSEQ multiplex PCR; TCRdb keeps only in-frame clonotypes and omits some of them. The table includes more than 100,000 clones, roughly 89% detected once. Sequenced sample: peripheral blood. Receptors originate from a man aged 50 to 60 with active or convalescent COVID-19. CDR3s include the opening cysteine and the closing phenylalanine or tryptophan. Each record gives: D gene, J gene, V gene, clone size, CDR3 protein, CDR3 DNA. A D gene is named only where the DNA matches it firmly. Only some rows state a clone size, as once, few, many or a class for expanded clones.

D: .; J: TRBJ1-1; V: TRBV3-1/TRBV3-2; size: .; CDR3: CASSQSGEGRGAFF; DNA: TGTGCCAGCAGCCAAAGTGGGGAGGGCCGGGGAGCTTTCTTT
D: TRBD2; J: TRBJ2-3; V: TRBV27; size: .; CDR3: CASRGGLTDTQYF; DNA: TGTGCCAGCAGGGGAGGGCTCACAGATACGCAGTATTTT
D: .; J: TRBJ2-7; V: TRBV6-2/TRBV6-3; size: .; CDR3: CASSYGGQSYEQYF; DNA: TGTGCCAGCAGTTACGGGGGACAATCCTACGAGCAGTACTTC
D: TRBD1; J: TRBJ2-3; V: TRBV25-1; size: .; CDR3: CATTGVFTDTQYF; DNA: TGTGCCACGACAGGGGTTTTCACAGATACGCAGTATTTT
D: .; J: TRBJ2-1; V: TRBV5-1; size: .; CDR3: CASSLTSTSYNEQFF; DNA: TGCGCCAGCAGCTTGACTAGCACGTCTTACAATGAGCAGTTCTTC
D: TRBD1; J: TRBJ1-3; V: TRBV5-1; size: .; CDR3: CASSGRGHGNTIYF; DNA: TGCGCCAGCAGCGGCAGGGGGCACGGAAACACCATATATTTT
D: TRBD2; J: TRBJ2-3; V: TRBV7-6; size: .; CDR3: CASSLAGDHTQYF; DNA: TGTGCCAGCAGCTTGGCGGGGGACCATACGCAGTATTTT
D: TRBD1; J: TRBJ1-6; V: TRBV4-2; size: once; CDR3: CASSQTWSDRDSPLHF; DNA: TGTGCCAGCAGCCAAACGTGGTCGGACAGGGATTCACCCCTCCACTTT
D: .; J: TRBJ2-3; V: TRBV29-1; size: .; CDR3: CSVDFARSSTDTQYF; DNA: TGCAGCGTTGATTTTGCGAGGAGTTCGACAGATACGCAGTATTTT
D: .; J: TRBJ2-5; V: TRBV24-1; size: .; CDR3: CATSDSITGMTQETQYF; DNA: TGTGCCACCAGTGATTCGATAACCGGGATGACCCAGGAGACCCAGTACTTC
D: .; J: TRBJ2-7; V: TRBV2; size: .; CDR3: CASTGSSYEQYF; DNA: TGTGCCAGCACTGGGAGCTCCTACGAGCAGTACTTC
D: .; J: TRBJ2-2; V: TRBV29-1; size: .; CDR3: CSVPPGGRNTGELFF; DNA: TGCAGCGTGCCCCCTGGGGGGAGGAACACCGGGGAGCTGTTTTTT
D: TRBD1; J: TRBJ2-7; V: TRBV7-7; size: .; CDR3: CASSLGTGEIYEQYF; DNA: TGTGCCAGCAGCTTGGGGACAGGGGAAATCTACGAGCAGTACTTC
D: TRBD2; J: TRBJ2-1; V: TRBV4-1; size: .; CDR3: CASSQGSLGLAGGLSSYNEQFF; DNA: TGCGCCAGCAGCCAAGGTAGCCTGGGACTAGCGGGAGGCCTCAGCTCCTACAATGAGCAGTTCTTC
D: .; J: TRBJ2-2; V: TRBV6-2/TRBV6-3; size: .; CDR3: CASSYNRVNGELFF; DNA: TGTGCCAGCAGTTACAACAGGGTGAACGGGGAGCTGTTTTTT
D: .; J: TRBJ2-1; V: TRBV5-1; size: .; CDR3: CASSLNRDVPNEQFF; DNA: TGCGCCAGCAGCTTGAACAGGGACGTTCCAAATGAGCAGTTCTTC
D: TRBD1; J: TRBJ2-1; V: TRBV6-5; size: .; CDR3: CASSLTGGINEQFF; DNA: TGTGCCAGCAGTCTGACAGGGGGAATTAATGAGCAGTTCTTC
D: .; J: TRBJ1-1; V: TRBV10-3; size: .; CDR3: CAISESRQNTEAFF; DNA: TGTGCCATCAGTGAGTCTCGACAGAACACTGAAGCTTTCTTT
D: TRBD1; J: TRBJ1-2; V: TRBV4-3; size: .; CDR3: CASSQEPGQRDYGYTF; DNA: TGCGCCAGCAGCCAAGAACCGGGACAGCGAGACTATGGCTACACCTTC
D: .; J: TRBJ2-5; V: TRBV12-3/TRBV12-4; size: .; CDR3: CASTRGRQTQYF; DNA: TGTGCCAGCACCAGGGGACGGCAGACCCAGTACTTC
D: .; J: TRBJ1-4; V: TRBV21-1; size: .; CDR3: CARGGSPNEKLFF; DNA: TGTGCCAGGGGGGGAAGCCCTAATGAAAAACTGTTTTTT
D: TRBD2; J: TRBJ2-5; V: TRBV27; size: .; CDR3: CASRQRAGYQETQYF; DNA: TGTGCCAGCAGGCAGCGAGCGGGGTACCAAGAGACCCAGTACTTC
D: TRBD1; J: TRBJ1-2; V: TRBV27; size: .; CDR3: CASSFRTGVGYTF; DNA: TGTGCCAGCAGTTTCCGGACAGGGGTTGGCTACACCTTC
D: .; J: TRBJ1-6; V: TRBV12-3/TRBV12-4; size: .; CDR3: CASSAGYNSPLHF; DNA: TGTGCCAGCAGCGCGGGATATAATTCACCCCTCCACTTT
D: .; J: TRBJ1-2; V: TRBV28; size: .; CDR3: CASSLRGSSGYTF; DNA: TGTGCCAGCAGTTTACGGGGGTCGAGTGGCTACACCTTC
D: TRBD2; J: TRBJ2-7; V: TRBV28; size: .; CDR3: CASSPGLASYEQYF; DNA: TGTGCCAGCAGCCCGGGACTAGCCTCCTACGAGCAGTACTTC
D: .; J: TRBJ2-3; V: TRBV20-1; size: .; CDR3: CSASRTSPGPDTQYF; DNA: TGCAGTGCTAGTCGCACTAGCCCGGGTCCAGATACGCAGTATTTT
D: TRBD2; J: TRBJ2-3; V: TRBV3-1/TRBV3-2; size: once; CDR3: CASSLLAGGPSGDTQYF; DNA: TGTGCCAGCAGCCTCCTAGCGGGAGGACCTAGTGGGGATACGCAGTATTTT
D: TRBD1; J: TRBJ2-1; V: TRBV5-1; size: .; CDR3: CASSLAGDRDYNEQFF; DNA: TGCGCCAGCAGCTTGGCCGGGGACAGGGACTACAATGAGCAGTTCTTC
D: .; J: TRBJ1-2; V: TRBV6-2/TRBV6-3; size: .; CDR3: CASSFGQIYGYTF; DNA: TGTGCCAGCAGTTTTGGGCAGATCTATGGCTACACCTTC
D: .; J: TRBJ1-5; V: TRBV2; size: .; CDR3: CASSSDRLGNQPQHF; DNA: TGTGCCAGCAGTTCCGACAGGCTAGGGAATCAGCCCCAGCATTTT
D: .; J: TRBJ1-5; V: TRBV30; size: .; CDR3: CAWTGQLNQPQHF; DNA: TGTGCCTGGACAGGACAGCTCAATCAGCCCCAGCATTTT
D: .; J: TRBJ1-2; V: TRBV6-5; size: .; CDR3: CASSRRGFGYTF; DNA: TGTGCCAGCAGTCGTAGAGGATTTGGCTACACCTTC
D: .; J: TRBJ2-7; V: TRBV27; size: .; CDR3: CASSLWQGPYEQYF; DNA: TGTGCCAGCAGTTTGTGGCAGGGGCCCTACGAGCAGTACTTC
D: .; J: TRBJ1-2; V: TRBV29-1; size: .; CDR3: CSVDEEGYTF; DNA: TGCAGCGTTGATGAGGAAGGCTACACCTTC
D: .; J: TRBJ2-5; V: TRBV29-1; size: .; CDR3: CSVGKGQETQYF; DNA: TGCAGCGTTGGTAAGGGGCAAGAGACCCAGTACTTC
D: .; J: TRBJ1-2; V: TRBV19; size: .; CDR3: CATRDEGAGYGYTF; DNA: TGTGCCACCAGAGACGAGGGAGCGGGCTATGGCTACACCTTC
D: .; J: TRBJ2-7; V: TRBV21-1; size: .; CDR3: CASSRAGGPYEQYF; DNA: TGTGCCAGCAGCCGAGCCGGAGGGCCCTACGAGCAGTACTTC